This T cell receptor (beta chain) emerged from a study of T cells after yellow fever vaccination. TCRdb fed the 5' RACE reads into MiXCR, producing one record per CDR3 protein. The sample contains roughly 160,000 distinct CDR3 sequences, under 7.5% of which appear only once. The junction had 7 bases not matched to a gene; V was cut back by 3 bases and J by 5 bases. Germline lookup yields CDR1 DFQATT and CDR2 SNEGSKA (reference sequence). The CDR3 loop spans 14 amino acids. This clonotype was found many times. J is TRBJ2-7 and V is TRBV20-1; 10 bases map to TRBD1. Sequenced here: CD4+ T cells sorted from PBMCs, sampled 5 to 6 days after the first yellow fever vaccination. The sequence was collected from a man between 18 and 35 years old who received the YFV17D yellow fever vaccine. The CDR3 here is CSASLGQGRNEQYF. In nucleotides, the CDR3 is TGCAGTGCTAGTTTGGGACAGGGGAGAAACGAGCAGTACTTC.